The 8 T cell receptor beta chains reported below all come from one sample, sequenced in a study of cytomegalovirus exposure and HLA in healthy donors. PCR primers comprised 60 Vbeta and 13 Jbeta primers. Libraries were prepared by immunoSEQ multiplex PCR; TCRdb keeps only in-frame clonotypes and omits some of them. The data contain 50,000 or so clones, 65% to 85% of them seen just once; the ten biggest clones take up 2.5%. Sequencing was performed on PBMCs. Receptors were obtained from a boy between 10 and 17 years old in good health and CMV-seropositive.

The J gene is TRBJ2-3, the V gene TRBV6-1, with a possible D match to TRBD2 (6 bases). The V end was cut by 3 bases, the J end by 11 bases, with 18 bases between. CDR3 length: 14 amino acids. Germline CDR1 is MNHNS and CDR2 is SASEGT. This chain's CDR3 is CASSDSTSRSQQYF. The CDR3 DNA is TGTGCCAGCAGTGATTCGACTAGTCGCTCCCAGCAGTATTTT.

Here the CDR3 reads CASSVAGGYGYTF. The CDR3 region has the DNA TGTGCCAGCAGCGTAGCTGGAGGTTATGGCTACACCTTC. The gene calls are TRBV9 and TRBJ1-2; D gene ambiguous. Germline loops: CDR1 SGDLS, CDR2 YYNGEE. The ends were cut back, 0 bases at V and 5 bases at J, with 8 bases in the middle. This CDR3 spans 13 amino acids.

This chain links TRBV5-1 with TRBJ1-1; TRBD1 is a possible D gene (6 bases). Trimming cost V 5 bases and J 2 bases, with 13 bases left between them. There are 14 residues in the CDR3. Germline lookup yields CDR1 SGHRS and CDR2 YFSETQ. CDR3 nucleotides: TGCGCCAGCAGGGAGGACAGCCAAAACACTGAAGCTTTCTTT. Translation: CASREDSQNTEAFF.

The chain couples TRBV6-6 to TRBJ1-2, with unresolved D. This CDR3 spans 15 amino acids. Looked up from germline, CDR1 is MNHNY and CDR2 is SVGAGI (reference sequence). Trimming took 0 bases from V and 6 from J, leaving 14 bases between them. CDR3 in DNA: TGTGCCAGCAGTTACTCGACGGCGGATAAGAATGGCTACACCTTC. Translating gives CASSYSTADKNGYTF.

The table lists this clone with a few counts. The chain carries TRBV6-5 and TRBJ1-5, with 12 bases matching TRBD1. J was trimmed by 8 bases and V by 6 bases; bases with no gene match: 8. Germline loops: CDR1 MNHEY, CDR2 SVGAGI. CDR3 length: 15 amino acids. This chain's CDR3 is CASSGGTGGSEPQHF. CDR3 in DNA: TGTGCCAGCAGCGGCGGGACAGGGGGCTCTGAGCCCCAGCATTTT.

The rearrangement joins TRBV27 to TRBJ1-1; the match to TRBD1 covers 9 bases. Trimming at V came to 5 bases and at J to 0 bases, leaving 16 bases not matched to a gene. From germline, CDR1 is MNHEY and CDR2 SMNVEV (reference sequence). The length of the CDR3 is 19 residues. The CDR3 here is CASSGRTGTGRTVNTEAFF. The CDR3 DNA reads TGTGCCAGCAGTGGTCGAACCGGGACAGGGAGGACAGTGAACACTGAAGCTTTCTTT.

As to this clone: Other nucleotide sequences from this sample produce the same CDR3. This chain connects TRBV28 to TRBJ1-6; 7 positions match TRBD1. Germline-derived CDR1 and CDR2 are MDHEN and SYDVKM. Trimming took 6 bases from V and 8 from J; bases not matched to a gene: 7. This CDR3 comprises 14 residues. DNA for the CDR3: TGTGCCAGCAGCTTGACAGGGAGGTATTCACCCCTCCACTTT. This sequence encodes CASSLTGRYSPLHF.

The genes are TRBV5-8 and TRBJ1-1; 8 nucleotides agree with TRBD1. The V segment lost 4 bases and the J segment 10 bases; nucleotides outside the gene matches: 12. Germline V gene sequence: CDR1 SGHTS, CDR2 YDEGEE. The CDR3 contains 14 residues. CDR3 DNA: TGTGCCAGCAGCCAGGACAGGGTCTCTCCCGGAGCTTTCTTT. It yields the protein CASSQDRVSPGAFF.